This T cell receptor (beta chain) was obtained from a study of T-cell reconstitution after alpha-beta-depleted transplantation in children. Findings and caveats of the study: Diversity and T-cell counts at one year after transplant derived mostly from new T cells.

The junction had 9 bases not matched to a gene; V was cut back by 10 bases and J by 0 bases. The germline gives CDR1 SGHKS, CDR2 YYEKEE (reference sequence). The CDR3 is 14 residues long. Unique molecular identifiers were used to barcode this TCRbeta library. Each CDR3 protein is one row after TCRdb ran MiXCR on the PCR reads. The table includes about 76,000 distinct CDR3 sequences, around 14% detected once. With regard to this clonotype: The target antigen is unknown.

This rearrangement joins TRBV5-5 to TRBJ1-1, with 7 nucleotides matching TRBD1. Material: PBMCs, mostly from graft donor cells, obtained 180 days after TCRalphabeta/CD19-depleted stem cell transplant. The source of this sequence is a male patient between 2 and 15 years old who had a stem cell transplant for acute lymphoblastic leukemia, so the T cells may come from the graft donor. The CDR3 DNA reads TGTGCCTGTCTGCCGGGACAGATGAACACTGAAGCTTTCTTT. Its translation: CACLPGQMNTEAFF.